The entry that follows covers one T cell receptor beta chain sequence. The target antigen is unknown. In making TCR beta libraries, quantitative 5'-RACE with molecular barcodes was used. TCRdb processed the 5' RACE reads anew with MiXCR; each CDR3 protein has one entry. The repertoire holds fewer than 550,000 distinct CDR3 sequences, with about 5.2% as singletons. Germline V gene lookup returns CDR1 SEHNR and CDR2 FQNEAQ (reference sequence). This CDR3 has 14 residues. The V gene end was trimmed by 5 bases and the J gene end by 3 bases; junction bases not matched to a gene: 5. This sample stems from a study of CD8 T cells in ankylosing spondylitis. The study, taken as a whole, reports: Within ankylosing spondylitis blood, a TCR beta motif made up of eight or nine highly homologous variants appeared to be characteristic. Certain motif variants had earlier appeared in reactive arthritis synovial fluid and blood.

The clonotype was recovered from a male donor with ankylosing spondylitis. The chain has TRBV7-9 and TRBJ2-5; 8 bases fit TRBD1. Sequencing used blood, either unsorted or a sorted T cell fraction (not recorded which). This chain's CDR3 is CASSPPTGEETQYF. The CDR3 nucleotides read TGTGCCAGCAGCCCCCCGACAGGGGAAGAGACCCAGTACTTC.